The next 32 T cell receptor beta chains were all read from a single sample in a study of T cells after yellow fever vaccination. MiXCR, run by TCRdb on the 5' RACE reads, gives a single entry per CDR3 protein. The sample records 600,000 to 750,000 distinct CDR3 sequences, over 9% being singletons. The sample here was PBMCs, taken on the day of the yellow fever booster vaccination. These receptors were taken from a man aged 25 to 45 who received the YFV17D yellow fever vaccine.

V gene TRBV12-3 or TRBV12-4 combines with J gene TRBJ1-6; D perhaps matches TRBD1 (5 bases). The CDR3 consists of 13 residues. Deletions cut 7 bases from V and 8 bases from J, with 12 bases between. The CDR3 is CASTLRGYSPLHF. The CDR3, as DNA: TGTGCCAGCACCCTAAGGGGATATTCACCCCTCCACTTT.

The CDR3 DNA follows: TGTGCCAGCAGTTACGGGGATCCCGGGGCCAACGTCCTGACTTTC. Its translation: CASSYGDPGANVLTF. The chain has TRBV6-5 and TRBJ2-6; D not certain. V was shortened by 2 bases and J by 4 bases, with 9 bases between the two germline ends. This CDR3 has 15 residues. CDR1 is MNHEY and CDR2 is SVGAGI in the germline V gene.

A few counts support this clonotype. The gene calls are TRBV6-1 and TRBJ2-5; D is ambiguous. In germline, CDR1 is MNHNS, CDR2 SASEGT. This CDR3 comprises 14 residues. V was cut by 6 bases and J by 1 base, with 12 bases left in between. DNA of the CDR3: TGTGCCAGCAGCCGGTCAAGTCTCCAAGAGACCCAGTACTTC. Translation gives CASSRSSLQETQYF.

The V gene is TRBV9, the J gene TRBJ1-2; TRBD1 is a possible D gene (6 bases). The CDR3 loop spans 16 amino acids. In germline, CDR1 is SGDLS, CDR2 YYNGEE. The V and J ends lost 0 bases and 0 bases respectively, with 12 bases between them. DNA for the CDR3: TGTGCCAGCAGCGTAGTCACAGGGACTTCTAACTATGGCTACACCTTC. It yields the protein CASSVVTGTSNYGYTF. The full variable domain, in which reference TRBV9 and TRBJ1-2 provide the parts outside the CDR3, is DSGVTQTPKHLITATGQRVTLRCSPRSGDLSVYWYQQSLDQGLQFLIQYYNGEERAKGNILERFSAQQFPDLHSELNLSSLELGDSALYFCASSVVTGTSNYGYTFGSGTRLTVV.

This chain links TRBV4-3 with TRBJ2-3, with TRBD2 matching 8 bases. Germline values: CDR1 LGHNA, CDR2 YSLEER. With V trimmed by 4 bases and J by 8 bases, 20 bases remained unmatched. CDR3 length equals 18 residues. CDR3 in amino acids: CASSPSSPRLGRGGTQYF. CDR3 sequence (DNA): TGCGCCAGCAGCCCCTCTTCCCCCAGACTAGGTCGGGGGGGTACGCAGTATTTT.

The J gene is TRBJ2-7, the V gene TRBV5-1; 8 bases are a match to TRBD2. With 1 base clipped from V and 4 bases from J, the junction kept 7 bases outside the gene matches. This CDR3 is built from 15 residues. Germline V CDR1 and CDR2: SGHRS, YFSETQ. As DNA, the CDR3 is TGCGCCAGCAGCTTGCTGAGCGGGAGTCAGTACGAGCAGTACTTC. It specifies CASSLLSGSQYEQYF.

The chain carries TRBV29-1 and TRBJ2-1, with TRBD2 matching over 9 bases. The V gene's germline CDR1 is SQVTM and CDR2 ANQGSEA. This CDR3 is built from 14 residues. Losses at the gene ends were 5 bases for V and 8 bases for J; bases not matched to a gene: 10. CDR3 protein: CSVRGLAGSHEQFF. The CDR3 coding sequence is TGCAGCGTTAGAGGGCTAGCGGGGTCCCATGAGCAGTTCTTC.

This clonotype was seen more than once but under ten times. The V gene is TRBV4-2, the J gene TRBJ2-1; 7 nucleotides align to TRBD1. The CDR3 covers 15 residues. Germline V gene data show CDR1 as LGHNA and CDR2 as YNFKEQ. The J segment lost 0 bases and the V segment lost 4 bases, leaving 3 bases of the junction unmatched. CDR3 residues: CASSPTGNSYNEQFF. In DNA form, the CDR3 reads TGTGCCAGCAGCCCGACAGGGAACTCCTACAATGAGCAGTTCTTC.

This clonotype was counted between two and nine times. This chain uses TRBV9 with TRBJ2-7, with TRBD2 identical over 12 bases. Germline CDR1 and CDR2: SGDLS and YYNGEE. V dropped 0 bases and J dropped 6; count of bases not matched to a gene: 4. CDR3 length: 15 residues. The CDR3: CASSVASGRGGEQYF. CDR3 DNA: TGTGCCAGCAGCGTAGCTAGCGGGAGGGGTGGCGAGCAGTACTTC.

V is TRBV9 and J is TRBJ2-7, with D tentatively TRBD1 (6 bases). Germline V lookup: CDR1 SGDLS, CDR2 YYNGEE. V dropped 3 bases and J dropped 0 bases, with 19 bases sitting between them. The length of the CDR3 is 17 residues. In DNA form, the CDR3 reads TGTGCCAGCAGCGCCCTCAATTACAGGGTTAGCTCCTACGAGCAGTACTTC. This codes for CASSALNYRVSSYEQYF.

This clonotype was recorded a few times. The chain carries TRBV11-1 and TRBJ2-2; no clear D gene. Germline CDR1 SGHAT, CDR2 FQDESV (reference sequence). The CDR3 loop spans 15 amino acids. The germline V and J ends were trimmed by 1 base and 4 bases, with 10 bases remaining between them. The CDR3: CASSLGGVSTGELFF. The DNA for the CDR3 is TGTGCCAGCAGCTTAGGGGGTGTAAGCACCGGGGAGCTGTTTTTT.

This clonotype has a handful of counts. V gene TRBV9 combines with J gene TRBJ2-1, with D perhaps matching TRBD2 (6 bases). Trimming left V 4 bases short and J 4 bases short, with 15 bases between. The CDR3 is 15 amino acids. Germline V CDR1 and CDR2: SGDLS, YYNGEE. The CDR3 loop reads CASSLEGNIYNEQFF. DNA of the CDR3: TGTGCCAGCAGCCTGGAGGGTAATATATACAATGAGCAGTTCTTC. Looking up the rest from reference TRBV9 and TRBJ2-1 gives the full variable domain: DSGVTQTPKHLITATGQRVTLRCSPRSGDLSVYWYQQSLDQGLQFLIQYYNGEERAKGNILERFSAQQFPDLHSELNLSSLELGDSALYFCASSLEGNIYNEQFFGPGTRLTVL.

This clonotype was observed many times. The rearrangement joins TRBV7-2 to TRBJ1-6; D not certain. The CDR3 length is 15 residues. The V end lost 3 bases, the J end lost 7 bases, and 13 bases lay between the germline ends. Germline V CDR1 and CDR2: SGHTA, FQGNSA. The CDR3 DNA sequence: TGTGCCAGCAGCTTGGAAAAAGGGTGGAATTCACCCCTCCACTTT. Its translation: CASSLEKGWNSPLHF.

The V call is TRBV20-1, the J call TRBJ2-7, with 9 bases aligning to TRBD1. The germline gives CDR1 DFQATT, CDR2 SNEGSKA (reference sequence). V was clipped by 3 bases and J by 5 bases; unmatched bases: 11. CDR3 length equals 15 residues. The CDR3 DNA sequence: TGCAGTGCTAGGCCGGGACAGGGCCCGCGCGACGAGCAGTACTTC. This sequence encodes CSARPGQGPRDEQYF.

The chain uses TRBV5-5 and TRBJ1-1, with TRBD1 matching 7 bases. Germline CDR1 is SGHKS and CDR2 is YYEKEE (reference sequence). The CDR3 has 16 amino acids. J lost 1 base, V lost 4 bases, and 10 bases had no gene match. CDR3 sequence: CASSPGYRGPNTEAFF. Written as DNA, the CDR3 is TGTGCCAGCAGCCCGGGCTACAGGGGCCCGAACACTGAAGCTTTCTTT.

J is TRBJ2-1 and V is TRBV7-2; 10 positions agree with TRBD2. In germline, CDR1 is SGHTA, CDR2 FQGNSA. J gave up 5 bases and V 5 bases, and 6 bases lay outside the gene matches. The CDR3 runs 15 residues. CDR3 in amino acids: CASSQGLAANNEQFF. The CDR3 DNA sequence: TGTGCCAGCAGCCAAGGACTAGCGGCGAACAATGAGCAGTTCTTC.

V gene TRBV21-1 combines with J gene TRBJ2-7; whether TRBD1, the table's D call, matches the DNA was not checked. TRBV21-1 is a recognized pseudogene. This CDR3 spans 13 amino acids. CDR3 nucleotides: TGTGCCAGCAGCAACGAACGGGGGTGCGAGCAGTACTTC. Its translation is CASSNERGCEQYF.

This clonotype was found many times. The CDR3 coding sequence is TGTGCCAGCACGGGACAGGAGAATTCACCCCTCCACTTT. Protein sequence: CASTGQENSPLHF. This rearrangement joins TRBV6-5 to TRBJ1-6, with 8 bases identical to TRBD1. The CDR3 is 13 residues long. V trimming: 7 bases; J trimming: 7 bases; junction bases outside the gene matches: 3. In germline, CDR1 is MNHEY, CDR2 SVGAGI.

This clonotype turned up a few times. The rearrangement links TRBV12-3 or TRBV12-4 to TRBJ1-3; no clear D gene. V lost 3 bases to trimming and J lost 2 bases, with 5 bases between them. This CDR3 has 13 residues. The CDR3: CASSFGPGNTIYF. CDR3 bases: TGTGCCAGCAGTTTTGGACCTGGAAACACCATATATTTT.

This clonotype appeared a few times. This chain joins TRBV20-1 and TRBJ2-1; D not resolved. The CDR3 is 12 residues long. Germline V gene sequence: CDR1 DFQATT, CDR2 SNEGSKA (reference sequence). Trimming removed 7 bases at V and 3 bases at J, with 10 bases between. The CDR3 protein is CSVLENYNEQFF. The CDR3 nucleotides read TGCAGTGTCCTGGAGAACTACAATGAGCAGTTCTTC.

This clonotype turned up a few times. The chain links TRBV12-3 or TRBV12-4 to TRBJ1-1; TRBD1 aligns across 9 bases. After removal of 3 bases from V and 12 bases from J, the junction contained 5 bases not matched to a gene. The CDR3 has 12 residues. The CDR3 nucleotides are TGTGCCAGCAGTTTTCGACAGGGGGGAACTTTCTTT. Its protein is CASSFRQGGTFF.

The sample holds a few counts of this clonotype. CDR3 sequence reads: CASFHGETQYF. The CDR3 coding sequence is TGTGCCAGCTTCCACGGGGAGACCCAGTACTTC. The chain carries TRBV14 and TRBJ2-5, with D hard to call. This CDR3 spans 11 amino acids. The V gene lost 8 bases and the J gene lost 5 bases, with 9 bases spanning the gap. CDR1 is SGHDN, CDR2 FVKESK, per germline.

This clonotype was observed a few times. The rearrangement joins TRBV6-2 or TRBV6-3 to TRBJ2-7; 7 bases map to TRBD1. Germline lookup yields CDR1 MNHEY and CDR2 SVGEGT. The CDR3 sequence is 15 residues long. V dropped 6 bases and J dropped 2; count of bases not matched to a gene: 10. The CDR3 spells CASRKTPQGPYEQYF. The CDR3 DNA sequence: TGTGCCAGCAGAAAAACCCCACAGGGGCCCTACGAGCAGTACTTC.

This clonotype was detected only a few times. This chain links TRBV30 with TRBJ2-7; D gene uncertain. Germline assignment: CDR1 GTSNPN and CDR2 SVGIG (reference sequence). This CDR3 region has 13 residues. V lost 3 bases to trimming and J lost 4 bases, with 13 bases between them. Here the CDR3 DNA reads TGTGCCTGGAGCCCAACTTTAGGGTACGAGCAGTACTTC. This sequence encodes CAWSPTLGYEQYF.

Many counts were recorded for this clonotype. The rearrangement uses TRBV12-3 or TRBV12-4 and TRBJ2-5, with 10 nucleotides matching TRBD2. The V gene end was trimmed by 7 bases and the J gene end by 7 bases; junction bases not matched to a gene: 9. This CDR3 has 14 residues. CDR3 nucleotide sequence: TGTGCCAGCAACCCGGGACTAGCGTCCTCGACCCAGTACTTC. Amino acid sequence: CASNPGLASSTQYF.

The gene calls are TRBV5-1 and TRBJ1-2, with D perhaps matching TRBD1 (5 bases). The CDR3 totals 13 residues. Per the germline V gene, CDR1 is SGHRS and CDR2 is YFSETQ. With 9 bases removed from V and 5 bases from J, the gap between germline ends came to 17 bases. The CDR3 DNA reads TGCGCCACCCGGGACTCACGAGAGTATGGCTACACCTTC. This gives the protein CATRDSREYGYTF.

This clonotype came up many times. This chain joins TRBV4-3 and TRBJ2-2; TRBD2 matches at 8 bases. Germline CDR1 and CDR2: LGHNA and YSLEER. CDR3 size: 17 residues. Trimming took 1 base from V and 5 from J; bases not matched to a gene: 9. The CDR3 DNA reads as TGCGCCAGCAGCCAAGTTGGAGGCGGGAGGAGAACCGGGGAGCTGTTTTTT. Translated: CASSQVGGGRRTGELFF.

This clonotype came up a few times. This rearrangement joins TRBV28 to TRBJ2-1; TRBD2 might be the D (5 bases). Germline V gene data show CDR1 as MDHEN and CDR2 as SYDVKM. The CDR3 runs 13 residues. Between the trimmed V and J ends, which lost 6 bases and 5 bases, there was a span of 11 bases. In DNA, the CDR3 is TGTGCCAGCAGCCCCGGGAACGACAATGAGCAGTTCTTC. It yields the protein CASSPGNDNEQFF.

This chain connects TRBV20-1 to TRBJ1-4, with TRBD1 as a possible D gene (5 bases). This CDR3 region has 15 residues. The germline CDR1 and CDR2 sequences are DFQATT and SNEGSKA (reference sequence). Trimming removed 6 bases at V and 3 bases at J, with 17 bases between. The CDR3 spells CSAPPRRGANEKLFF. The DNA for the CDR3 is TGCAGTGCCCCCCCGAGGAGGGGAGCTAATGAAAAACTGTTTTTT.

In its sample, this clonotype was seen many times. The rearrangement joins TRBV9 to TRBJ2-5, with a weak D call TRBD2 (5 bases). Germline CDR1 reads SGDLS; CDR2 reads YYNGEE. The V gene lost 0 bases and the J gene lost 1 base, with 7 bases spanning the gap. CDR3 length: 14 amino acids. The CDR3 DNA sequence: TGTGCCAGCAGCGTAGGAGGGATCCAAGAGACCCAGTACTTC. Amino acid sequence: CASSVGGIQETQYF. Complete variable domain (other parts from reference TRBV9 and TRBJ2-5): DSGVTQTPKHLITATGQRVTLRCSPRSGDLSVYWYQQSLDQGLQFLIQYYNGEERAKGNILERFSAQQFPDLHSELNLSSLELGDSALYFCASSVGGIQETQYFGPGTRLLVL.

The chain recombines TRBV7-2 with TRBJ1-1; D not resolved. The CDR3 loop spans 14 amino acids. Trimming took off 1 base at V and 3 bases at J, with 9 bases between the two ends. From germline, CDR1 is SGHTA and CDR2 FQGNSA. The CDR3 is CASSLVADYTEAFF. Here the CDR3 DNA reads TGTGCCAGCAGCTTAGTCGCGGACTACACTGAAGCTTTCTTT.

This clonotype was seen a few times. In DNA, the CDR3 is TGCGCCAGCAGCGGCGCCGGGGGACCGCGGATAGAGACCCAGTACTTC. Residues: CASSGAGGPRIETQYF. The V gene is TRBV5-1, the J gene TRBJ2-5; tentative D call: TRBD2 (6 bases). The CDR3 has 16 residues. Per the germline V gene, CDR1 is SGHRS and CDR2 is YFSETQ. With 4 bases removed from V and 4 bases from J, the gap between germline ends came to 20 bases.